A selection of T cell receptor beta chains follows, all from one sample in a study of regulatory T cells in long-lasting Graves disease. TCRdb used MiXCR to reprocess the multiplex PCR reads, holding one entry per CDR3 protein. Of a few hundred thousand distinct CDR3 sequences listed, roughly 23% are singletons. Sequenced material: peripheral blood mononuclear cells (PBMCs), taken when the disease was refractory, from a patient treated with antithyroid drugs. These receptors were taken from a woman between 40 and 55 years old with Graves disease. CDR3s include the opening cysteine and the closing phenylalanine or tryptophan. The D gene is left open where the match is weak. The size entry is marked missing in some rows and otherwise reads once, few, many or a size class.

>NA|TRBV10-1|NA|TRBJ1-1
CASSEPVLVRCCFGEAFF
TGCGCCAGCAGTGAGCCGGTACTAGTAAGGTGCTGCTTTGGAGAAGCTTTCTTT
>NA|TRBV5-8|NA|TRBJ1-5
CASSRDVSSNQPQHF
TGTGCCAGCAGCCGGGATGTGTCTAGCAATCAGCCCCAGCATTTT
>NA|TRBV20-1|TRBD1|TRBJ2-5
CSARGEQGWETQYF
TGCAGTGCTAGAGGGGAACAGGGGTGGGAGACCCAGTACTTC
>once|TRBV5-8|NA|TRBJ2-3
CASSLASGTDTQYF
TGTGCCAGCAGCTTGGCATCGGGCACAGATACGCAGTATTTT
>NA|TRBV7-3|NA|TRBJ2-2
CASSLHRTANTGELFF
TGTGCCAGCAGCTTACACCGGACGGCTAACACCGGGGAGCTGTTTTTT
>many|TRBV29-1|TRBD2|TRBJ2-5
CSAARGTETQYF
TGCAGCGCGGCGCGGGGGACAGAGACCCAGTACTTC
>NA|TRBV5-1|NA|TRBJ1-5
CASSLGPESNQPQHF
TGCGCCAGCAGCTTGGGACCCGAATCCAATCAGCCCCAGCATTTT
>NA|TRBV20-1|NA|TRBJ2-7
CSARETGTYEQYF
TGCAGTGCTAGAGAAACAGGGACCTACGAGCAGTACTTC
>NA|TRBV6-1|NA|TRBJ2-5
CARNLILETQYF
TGTGCCAGAAATCTGATTCTAGAGACCCAGTACTTC
>many|TRBV11-2|TRBD2|TRBJ2-7
CASLAWREPHEQYF
TGTGCCAGCTTGGCTTGGCGGGAGCCGCACGAGCAGTACTTC
>NA|TRBV6-1|NA|TRBJ2-2
CASSGAVANTGELFF
TGTGCCAGCAGTGGTGCAGTCGCGAACACCGGGGAGCTGTTTTTT
>few|TRBV24-1|NA|TRBJ2-2
CATSDFPGFNTGELFF
TGTGCCACCAGTGATTTCCCCGGGTTCAACACCGGGGAGCTGTTTTTT
>many|TRBV25-1|TRBD1|TRBJ2-5
CASGLGGQAIRTQYF
TGTGCCAGTGGACTTGGTGGACAGGCGATTAGGACCCAGTACTTC
>NA|TRBV6-2/TRBV6-3|TRBD2|TRBJ2-1
CASSRHLAGGNNEQFF
TGTGCCAGCAGTCGCCATCTAGCGGGAGGTAACAATGAGCAGTTCTTC
>few|TRBV14|NA|TRBJ1-1
CASSHWQRNTEAFF
TGTGCCAGCAGCCACTGGCAGAGGAACACTGAAGCTTTCTTT
>NA|TRBV2|TRBD2|TRBJ2-5
CATGLAKETQYF
TGTGCCACAGGACTAGCGAAAGAGACCCAGTACTTC